The TCR beta chain under discussion was sequenced for a study of blood T cell repertoires in COVID-19. Measured with immunoSEQ multiplex PCR; TCRdb has only the in-frame clones, and not every one. The data show around 350,000 clones, roughly 86% seen once. This CDR3 spans 13 amino acids. CDR1 is LGHDT and CDR2 is YNNKEL in the germline V gene (reference sequence). The V segment lost 4 bases and the J segment 8 bases; nucleotides outside the gene matches: 7. The sample consisted of peripheral blood. The receptor's source is a human donor in a cohort sampled during active COVID-19. The chain combines TRBV3-1 (or the pseudogene TRBV3-2) with TRBJ1-2; 7 nucleotides match TRBD1. CDR3 region: CASSPTDRVGYTF. DNA for the CDR3: TGTGCCAGCAGCCCGACCGACAGGGTAGGCTACACCTTC.